This T cell receptor (beta chain) was found in a study of blood T cell repertoires in COVID-19. Cohort placement rested on clinical history that participants reported themselves. Germline loops: CDR1 MNHEY, CDR2 SVGEGT. Unmatched junction bases numbered 10, after V lost 2 bases and J lost 7 bases. The CDR3 has 16 amino acids. Clones were sequenced by immunoSEQ multiplex PCR, and TCRdb holds only the in-frame ones, with some missing. In the table there are 400,000 to 500,000 clones, 70% to 90% of which are singletons. Material for sequencing was PBMCs or T cells enriched from blood (not recorded which). The receptor was isolated from a woman between 18 and 29 years old who had been exposed to COVID-19. J is TRBJ2-2 and V is TRBV6-2 or TRBV6-3; 7 nucleotides line up with TRBD2. CDR3 nucleotides: TGTGCCAGCAGTTACAGGGTAATAGCGGGCGACGGGGAGCTGTTTTTT. Its protein is CASSYRVIAGDGELFF.